This TCR beta chain was documented in a study of cytotoxic CD8 clonotypes in ibrutinib-treated CLL. Trimming removed 3 bases at V and 0 bases at J, with 9 bases between. The CDR3 is 16 residues long. Germline V CDR1 and CDR2: LGHNA, YSLEER. The repertoire was sequenced with immunoSEQ multiplex PCR; TCRdb's copy has only in-frame clones and lacks some. The table lists approximately 12,000 clones, roughly 60% of them singletons. The clonotype comes from a human donor with chronic lymphocytic leukemia. Sample: PBMCs, taken before ibrutinib treatment. The rearrangement links TRBV4-3 to TRBJ2-6; no clear D. For the CDR3, the DNA is TGCGCCAGCAGCCAGGACCAGAGCTCTGGGGCCAACGTCCTGACTTTC. Translated, it gives CASSQDQSSGANVLTF.